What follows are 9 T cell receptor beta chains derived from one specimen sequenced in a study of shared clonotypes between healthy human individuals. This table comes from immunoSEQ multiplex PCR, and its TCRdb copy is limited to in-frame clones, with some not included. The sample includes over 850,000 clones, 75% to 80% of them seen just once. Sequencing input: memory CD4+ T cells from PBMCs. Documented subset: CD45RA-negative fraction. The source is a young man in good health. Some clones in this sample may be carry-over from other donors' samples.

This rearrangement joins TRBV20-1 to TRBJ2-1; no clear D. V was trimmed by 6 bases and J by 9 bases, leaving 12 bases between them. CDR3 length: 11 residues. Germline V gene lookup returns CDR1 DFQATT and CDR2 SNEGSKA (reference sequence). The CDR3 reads CSAVGPGEQFF. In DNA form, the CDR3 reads TGCAGTGCGGTAGGTCCGGGTGAGCAGTTCTTC.

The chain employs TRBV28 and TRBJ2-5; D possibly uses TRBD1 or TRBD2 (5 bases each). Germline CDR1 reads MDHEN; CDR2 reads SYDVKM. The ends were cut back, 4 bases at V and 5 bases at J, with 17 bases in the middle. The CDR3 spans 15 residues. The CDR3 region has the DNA TGTGCCAGCAGTTCCCCTAAGGTTTGGGGGGAGACCCAGTACTTC. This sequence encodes CASSSPKVWGETQYF. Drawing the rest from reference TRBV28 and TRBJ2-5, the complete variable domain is DVKVTQSSRYLVKRTGEKVFLECVQDMDHENMFWYRQDPGLGLRLIYFSYDVKMKEKGDIPEGYSVSREKKERFSLILESASTNQTSMYLCASSSPKVWGETQYFGPGTRLLVL.

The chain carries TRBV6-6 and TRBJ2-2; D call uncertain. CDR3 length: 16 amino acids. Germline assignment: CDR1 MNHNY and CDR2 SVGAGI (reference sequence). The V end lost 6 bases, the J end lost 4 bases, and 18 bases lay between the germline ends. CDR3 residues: CASSTHRTSLTGELFF. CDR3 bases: TGTGCCAGCAGCACCCACCGGACGAGCCTCACCGGGGAGCTGTTTTTT.

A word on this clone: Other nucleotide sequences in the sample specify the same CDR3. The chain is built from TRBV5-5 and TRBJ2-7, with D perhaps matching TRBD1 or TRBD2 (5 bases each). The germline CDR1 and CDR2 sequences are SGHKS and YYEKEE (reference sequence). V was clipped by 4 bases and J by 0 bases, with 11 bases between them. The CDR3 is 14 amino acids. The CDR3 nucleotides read TGTGCCAGCAGCCTTGGGGGAAACTCCTACGAGCAGTACTTC. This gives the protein CASSLGGNSYEQYF.

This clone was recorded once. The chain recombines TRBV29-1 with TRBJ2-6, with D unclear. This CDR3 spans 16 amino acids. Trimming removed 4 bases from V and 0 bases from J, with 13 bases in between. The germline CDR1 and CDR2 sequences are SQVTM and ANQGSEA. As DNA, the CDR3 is TGCAGCGTTGCAAACCGCGCTACCTCTGGGGCCAACGTCCTGACTTTC. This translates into CSVANRATSGANVLTF.

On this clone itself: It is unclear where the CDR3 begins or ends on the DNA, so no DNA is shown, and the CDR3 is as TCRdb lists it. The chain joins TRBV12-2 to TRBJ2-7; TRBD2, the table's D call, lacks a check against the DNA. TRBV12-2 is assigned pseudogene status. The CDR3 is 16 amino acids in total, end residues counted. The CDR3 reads CASRFCWAGGSYEQYF.

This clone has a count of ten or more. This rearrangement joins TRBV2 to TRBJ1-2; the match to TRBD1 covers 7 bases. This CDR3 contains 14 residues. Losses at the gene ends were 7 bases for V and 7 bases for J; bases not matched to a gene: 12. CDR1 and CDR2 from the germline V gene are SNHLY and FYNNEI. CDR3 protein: CASTRDSRLSGYTF. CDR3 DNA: TGTGCCAGCACTAGGGACAGTCGACTCTCTGGCTACACCTTC.

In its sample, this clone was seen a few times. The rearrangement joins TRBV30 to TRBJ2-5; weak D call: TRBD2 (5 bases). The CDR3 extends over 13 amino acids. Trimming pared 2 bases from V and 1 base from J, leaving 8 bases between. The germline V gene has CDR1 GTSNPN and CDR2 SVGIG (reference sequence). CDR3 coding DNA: TGTGCCTGGAGTTATAGCGCCCAAGAGACCCAGTACTTC. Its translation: CAWSYSAQETQYF. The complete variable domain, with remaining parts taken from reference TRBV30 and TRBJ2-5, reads SQTIHQWPATLVQPVGSPLSLECTVEGTSNPNLYWYRQAAGRGLQLLFYSVGIGQISSEVPQNLSASRPQDRQFILSSKKLLLSDSGFYLCAWSYSAQETQYFGPGTRLLVL.

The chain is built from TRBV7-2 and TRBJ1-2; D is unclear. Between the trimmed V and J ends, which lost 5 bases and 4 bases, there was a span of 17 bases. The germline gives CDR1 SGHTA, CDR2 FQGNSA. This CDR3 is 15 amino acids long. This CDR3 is CASSLDRKEVYGYTF. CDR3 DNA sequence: TGTGCCAGCAGCCTAGACCGAAAAGAAGTCTATGGCTACACCTTC.